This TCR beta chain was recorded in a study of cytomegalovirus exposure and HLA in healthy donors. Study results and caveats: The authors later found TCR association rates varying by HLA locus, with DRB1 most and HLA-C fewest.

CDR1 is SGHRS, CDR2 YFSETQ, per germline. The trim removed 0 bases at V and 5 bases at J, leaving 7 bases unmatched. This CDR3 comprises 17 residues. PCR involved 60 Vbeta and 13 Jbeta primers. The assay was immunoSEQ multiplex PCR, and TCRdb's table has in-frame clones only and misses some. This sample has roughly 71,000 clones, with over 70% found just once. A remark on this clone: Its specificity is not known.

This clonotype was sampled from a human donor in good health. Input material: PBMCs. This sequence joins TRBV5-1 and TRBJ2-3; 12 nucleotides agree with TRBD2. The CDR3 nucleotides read TGCGCCAGCAGCTTGGTTCTAGCGGGAGGGCCGGGAGATACGCAGTATTTT. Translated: CASSLVLAGGPGDTQYF.